This T cell receptor beta chain was observed in a study of blood T cell repertoires in COVID-19. Overall study context: The analysed material was cDNA or gDNA that came from T cells, B-cell-depleted T cells, or PBMCs.

Here immunoSEQ multiplex PCR was the method, and the copy in TCRdb shows in-frame clones only, minus some. This sample yields nearly 250,000 clones, of which about nine tenths are seen a single time; over 0.85% belongs to the top ten. CDR3 size: 18 residues. Trimming took 4 bases from V and 7 from J, leaving 28 bases between them. Germline assignment: CDR1 SGHTA and CDR2 FQGNSA. The study recruited people aged roughly 18 to 95 years across 20 to 30 US areas. The TCR originated in a man in his forties or fifties who had been exposed to COVID-19. The genes are TRBV7-2 and TRBJ1-2; D uncertain. The specimen was PBMCs or T cells enriched from blood (not recorded which). The chain's CDR3 is CASSSYLTASPSVSGYTF. The CDR3 coding sequence is TGTGCCAGCAGCTCATACCTAACCGCCTCCCCATCTGTAAGTGGCTACACCTTC. Full variable domain (remainder filled in from reference TRBV7-2 and TRBJ1-2): GAGVSQSPSNKVTEKGKDVELRCDPISGHTALYWYRQSLGQGLEFLIYFQGNSAPDKSGLPSDRFSAERTGGSVSTLTIQRTQQEDSAVYLCASSSYLTASPSVSGYTFGSGTRLTVV.